A single sample gave rise to the 13 T cell receptor beta chains below, sequenced in a study of blood T cells in healthy people across ages. Combining a sample-barcoded 5' primer with a J-beta primer mix, a second PCR ran for roughly 7 to 12 cycles. TCRdb passed the 5' RACE reads through MiXCR, listing each CDR3 protein once. The sample carries 710,000 or so distinct CDR3 sequences, around a fifth recorded once. Sample: blood. These receptors came from a man in his sixties or seventies in good health.

This clonotype was seen a single time. The chain has TRBV12-3 or TRBV12-4 and TRBJ2-1; D is uncertain. The J call may be wrong; the DNA end is better matched by TRBJ2-7. This CDR3 is built from 15 residues. CDR3 protein: CASSPNEARRGEQYF. The CDR3 bases are TGTGCCAGCAGTCCCAATGAGGCACGCCGAGGTGAGCAGTACTTC.

V and J are TRBV6-5 and TRBJ2-5, with TRBD1 identical over 9 bases. The J call may be in error: the DNA end matches TRBJ2-1 better. The CDR3 length is 16 residues. The germline CDR1 and CDR2 sequences are MNHEY and SVGAGI. CDR3 DNA: TGTGCCAGCAGTTTATCCGGGACAGGGAGGGACAATGAGCAGTTCTTC. Its protein is CASSLSGTGRDNEQFF.

The chain has TRBV6-2 or TRBV6-3 and TRBJ2-1, with D perhaps TRBD2 (6 bases). The CDR3 runs 13 residues. Germline CDR1 and CDR2: MNHEY and SVGEGT. The V and J ends lost 2 bases and 9 bases respectively, with 11 bases between them. For the CDR3, the DNA is TGTGCCAGCAGTTACGGAGGGCGGGGTGAGCAGTTCTTC. Translation: CASSYGGRGEQFF.

The rearrangement uses TRBV27 and TRBJ1-5; no clear D. Germline CDR1 MNHEY, CDR2 SMNVEV (reference sequence). With 4 bases removed from V and 2 bases from J, the gap between germline ends came to 12 bases. The length of the CDR3 is 15 residues. For the CDR3, the DNA is TGTGCCAGCAGTTCTAACTCAGGTGGCAATCAGCCCCAGCATTTT. It encodes CASSSNSGGNQPQHF.

This clonotype was picked up a small number of times. This chain's CDR3 is CASSRSPLAGVADTQYF. The CDR3 region has the DNA TGTGCCAGCAGTCGCAGCCCTCTAGCGGGAGTTGCAGATACGCAGTATTTT. The chain couples TRBV28 to TRBJ2-3; 10 nucleotides line up with TRBD2. Germline V lookup: CDR1 MDHEN, CDR2 SYDVKM. This CDR3 comprises 17 residues. The V segment lost 5 bases and the J segment 4 bases; nucleotides outside the gene matches: 12. Drawing the rest from reference TRBV28 and TRBJ2-3, the complete variable domain is DVKVTQSSRYLVKRTGEKVFLECVQDMDHENMFWYRQDPGLGLRLIYFSYDVKMKEKGDIPEGYSVSREKKERFSLILESASTNQTSMYLCASSRSPLAGVADTQYFGPGTRLTVL.

This clonotype was recorded many times. This chain links TRBV18 with TRBJ2-5; D uncertain. Looked up from germline, CDR1 is KGHSH and CDR2 is LQKENI. V was clipped by 1 base and J by 5 bases, with 8 bases between them. The CDR3 length is 13 residues. The CDR3 DNA is TGTGCCAGCTCACCACAGAAGGGCGAGACCCAGTACTTC. The encoded protein is CASSPQKGETQYF.

A remark on this clonotype: With a much larger clone just one base away, this may be a read error. The chain links TRBV4-3 to TRBJ1-5; 9 positions match TRBD1. The trim removed 2 bases at V and 11 bases at J, leaving 10 bases unmatched. Germline CDR1 and CDR2: LGHNA and YSLEER. The CDR3 is 15 residues long. The CDR3 bases are TGCGCCAGCAGCCAAAGTTGGACAGGGGATAAGTCCCAGCATTTT. It specifies CASSQSWTGDKSQHF.

The V gene is TRBV7-9, the J gene TRBJ1-4, with D perhaps TRBD1 (5 bases). V lost 8 bases, J lost 8 bases, and 15 bases lay in between. The CDR3 spans 13 residues. CDR1 SEHNR and CDR2 FQNEAQ come from the germline V gene (reference sequence). CDR3 in DNA: TGTGCCAGCCCAGGGACCAATGGCGAAAAACTGTTTTTT. As protein: CASPGTNGEKLFF. Variable domain in full (rest from reference TRBV7-9 and TRBJ1-4): DTGVSQNPRHKITKRGQNVTFRCDPISEHNRLYWYRQTLGQGPEFLTYFQNEAQLEKSRLLSDRFSAERPKGSFSTLEIQRTEQGDSAMYLCASPGTNGEKLFFGSGTQLSVL.

CDR3 sequence reads: CASSPTPGQRARTQHF. Here the CDR3 DNA reads TGTGCCAGTAGTCCCACACCCGGACAGAGAGCAAGGACCCAGCATTTT. This chain connects TRBV19 to TRBJ1-5; a possible D gene is TRBD1 (6 bases). V dropped 5 bases and J dropped 11 bases, with 25 bases sitting between them. This CDR3 spans 16 amino acids. Germline-derived CDR1 and CDR2 are LNHDA and SQIVND (reference sequence).

The chain links TRBV5-1 to TRBJ2-2; D is unclear. The CDR3 is made up of 13 amino acids. The germline V and J ends were trimmed by 3 bases and 7 bases, with 10 bases remaining between them. The germline gives CDR1 SGHRS, CDR2 YFSETQ. The CDR3 is CASSSGVGGELFF. The CDR3 coding sequence is TGCGCCAGCAGCTCTGGCGTCGGCGGGGAGCTGTTTTTT.

This clonotype has only a few counts. The gene calls are TRBV29-1 and TRBJ1-2; D unresolved. Trimming shortened V by 3 bases and J by 4 bases, and 9 bases separated the two germline ends. Germline CDR1 SQVTM, CDR2 ANQGSEA. The CDR3 spans 12 residues. As DNA, the CDR3 is TGCAGCGTTGAGGGAGGCCTCTATGGCTACACCTTC. It translates to CSVEGGLYGYTF.

Comments on this clonotype: A much larger clone lies a single base off, so this may be a read error. The chain carries TRBV7-9 and TRBJ2-1, with 7 nucleotides matching TRBD1. With V trimmed by 4 bases and J by 0 bases, 3 bases remained unmatched. The CDR3 runs to 15 residues. Germline loops: CDR1 SEHNR, CDR2 FQNEAQ (reference sequence). CDR3 residues: CASSSDRRSYNEQFF. Written as DNA, the CDR3 is TGTGCCAGCAGCTCGGACAGGCGCTCCTACAATGAGCAGTTCTTC.

This clonotype showed up many times. The chain links TRBV28 to TRBJ2-3; 7 positions match TRBD2. This CDR3 spans 14 amino acids. After removal of 3 bases from V and 2 bases from J, the junction contained 2 bases not matched to a gene. Germline V gene sequence: CDR1 MDHEN, CDR2 SYDVKM. CDR3 protein: CASSFLAATDTQYF. CDR3 DNA: TGTGCCAGCAGTTTTCTAGCGGCCACAGATACGCAGTATTTT.